This record looks at one T cell receptor beta chain sequence and its context. The sample belongs to a study of blood T cell repertoires in COVID-19. Study background: Both acute and convalescent COVID-19 samples were obtained from the United States, Italy and Spain. PBMCs, B-cell-depleted T cells, or T cells provided the cDNA or gDNA that made up the material.

In the original processing: Reference gene primers were amplified, and this amplification served to estimate nucleated cell counts. Repertoires were generated with immunoSEQ multiplex PCR, while TCRdb's copy carries only in-frame clones and drops some. V and J calls and clone size are given by that table; D and trimming were obtained from the DNA. This sample has around 58,000 clones, with 88% found just once. This CDR3 has 15 amino acids. V lost 1 base and J 8 bases, leaving 16 bases between the germline ends. The V gene's germline CDR1 is SGHTA and CDR2 FQGTGA. The sample taken for sequencing was peripheral blood. The sequence was collected from a human donor in a cohort sampled during active COVID-19. V is TRBV7-3 and J is TRBJ2-3; D is perhaps TRBD2 (5 bases). The CDR3 is CASSLMQSVGATQYF. CDR3 in DNA: TGTGCCAGCAGCTTAATGCAGTCGGTGGGAGCTACGCAGTATTTT.